Below, one T cell receptor (beta chain) is given with its context. The data were taken from a study of preoperative IRX-2 immunotherapy in early breast cancer. Treatment denoted: preoperative locoregional IRX-2 cytokine immunotherapy. Clones were read by immunoSEQ multiplex PCR, and TCRdb kept only the in-frame ones, dropping some. The sample records 30,000 or so clones, around 83% being singletons. Per germline, CDR1 SQVTM and CDR2 ANQGSEA. The junction had 8 bases not matched to a gene; V was cut back by 7 bases and J by 6 bases. The CDR3 spans 12 residues. This receptor was taken from a human donor with breast cancer. Sequenced here: lymph node tissue, sampled from a patient treated with IRX-2 immunotherapy. V gene TRBV29-1 combines with J gene TRBJ2-7, with 8 positions matching TRBD1. The CDR3 nucleotides are TGCAGCGCCGGGACAGGTGAGGGCGAGCAGTACTTC. Translated: CSAGTGEGEQYF.